These 17 T cell receptor beta chains were sequenced from one sample in a study of memory CD4+ T cells and cytomegalovirus serostatus. The sort gate was single viable CD3+CD4+CD8-CD45RO+ cells for memory CD4+ T cells. Produced via immunoSEQ multiplex PCR; TCRdb's table is partial and in-frame only. The table records 80,000 to 100,000 clones, about four fifths of them present only once. Sequenced sample: memory CD4+ T cells from blood. The receptor set was obtained from an adult in good health and CMV-seropositive.

This chain links TRBV7-2 with TRBJ2-1, with D possibly being TRBD2 (5 bases). This CDR3 has 16 residues. From germline, CDR1 is SGHTA and CDR2 FQGNSA. V was clipped by 2 bases and J by 7 bases, with 18 bases between them. Here the CDR3 DNA reads TGTGCCAGCAGCTTATGGGTGGGAGAGGGCCTGAATGAGCAGTTCTTC. It encodes CASSLWVGEGLNEQFF.

The J gene is TRBJ2-5, the V gene TRBV5-4; TRBD2 matches 9 bases. CDR1 is SGHNT and CDR2 is YYREEE in the germline V gene (reference sequence). The V segment lost 2 bases and the J segment 5 bases; nucleotides outside the gene matches: 7. This CDR3 is 15 amino acids long. This chain's CDR3 is CASSLSAGGGETQYF. The CDR3 nucleotides are TGTGCCAGCAGCTTATCCGCGGGAGGGGGGGAGACCCAGTACTTC.

V gene TRBV28 combines with J gene TRBJ2-2, with TRBD2 identical over 13 bases. Unmatched junction bases numbered 5, after V lost 3 bases and J lost 7 bases. CDR3 size: 16 residues. Germline values: CDR1 MDHEN, CDR2 SYDVKM. The CDR3, as DNA: TGTGCCAGCAGTTTCCCCGGACTAGCGGGAGTCGGGGAGCTGTTTTTT. It translates to CASSFPGLAGVGELFF.

The chain couples TRBV7-3 to TRBJ2-1; TRBD2 matches at 13 bases. Losses at the gene ends were 5 bases for V and 7 bases for J; bases not matched to a gene: 5. Germline lookup yields CDR1 SGHTA and CDR2 FQGTGA. This CDR3 is 15 amino acids long. This CDR3 reads CASSRTSGSWNEQFF. The DNA for the CDR3 is TGTGCCAGCAGCCGGACTAGCGGGAGTTGGAATGAGCAGTTCTTC.

V usage is TRBV29-1 and J usage is TRBJ2-2; weak D call: TRBD1 (5 bases). Between the trimmed V and J ends, which lost 5 bases and 2 bases, there was a span of 15 bases. The CDR3 extends over 15 amino acids. CDR1 is SQVTM, CDR2 ANQGSEA, per germline. CDR3 bases: TGCAGCGTTTTCGACAGAACATACAACACCGGGGAGCTGTTTTTT. It translates to CSVFDRTYNTGELFF.

This clone was seen a few times. The J gene is TRBJ1-4, the V gene TRBV2, with 9 bases that match TRBD1. With 7 bases clipped from V and 4 bases from J, the junction kept 4 bases outside the gene matches. CDR3 length equals 14 residues. Germline values: CDR1 SNHLY, CDR2 FYNNEI. CDR3 nucleotides: TGTGCCAGCAAACTGACAGGGGGTAATGAAAAACTGTTTTTT. Encoded protein: CASKLTGGNEKLFF.

The rearrangement uses TRBV14 and TRBJ2-2; possibly TRBD1 for D (5 bases). V lost 1 base and J lost 4, with 16 bases in between. The CDR3 is 17 residues long. Looked up from germline, CDR1 is SGHDN and CDR2 is FVKESK. The CDR3 region is CASSQGTNLFTTGELFF. The CDR3 DNA sequence: TGTGCCAGCAGCCAAGGGACAAACCTTTTTACCACCGGGGAGCTGTTTTTT.

The V call is TRBV5-1, the J call TRBJ1-3; 9 bases match TRBD1. The CDR3 length is 18 residues. J lost 2 bases, V lost 2 bases, and 11 bases had no gene match. CDR1 is SGHRS, CDR2 YFSETQ, per germline. The CDR3 DNA reads TGCGCCAGCAGCTTTTTATCCCCGGGACAGGGACCTGGAAACACCATATATTTT. It encodes CASSFLSPGQGPGNTIYF.

The genes are TRBV6-5 and TRBJ1-2; TRBD1 agrees at 8 bases. Germline CDR1 and CDR2: MNHEY and SVGAGI. The CDR3 totals 14 residues. Trimming removed 6 bases from V and 5 bases from J; junction bases left unmatched: 8. The CDR3 sequence: CASRDLGTGYGYTF. CDR3 bases: TGTGCCAGCAGGGACCTAGGGACAGGATATGGCTACACCTTC.

The chain combines TRBV4-2 with TRBJ2-7; D is possibly TRBD1 (6 bases). Trimming removed 6 bases at V and 7 bases at J, with 22 bases between. The CDR3 has 15 amino acids. Germline values: CDR1 LGHNA, CDR2 YNFKEQ. CDR3 amino acids: CASRGELGASGEQYF. CDR3 DNA sequence: TGTGCCAGCAGGGGGGAGTTGGGGGCGTCGGGAGAGCAGTACTTC.

This sequence joins TRBV5-1 and TRBJ2-1, with 12 bases identical to TRBD2. Per the germline V gene, CDR1 is SGHRS and CDR2 is YFSETQ. J gave up 8 bases and V 4 bases, and 10 bases lay outside the gene matches. This CDR3 is 16 amino acids long. The CDR3 is CASSKGTSGFLDEQFF. The CDR3 nucleotides read TGCGCCAGCAGCAAGGGGACTAGCGGGTTTTTGGATGAGCAGTTCTTC. The full variable domain, in which reference TRBV5-1 and TRBJ2-1 provide the parts outside the CDR3, is KAGVTQTPRYLIKTRGQQVTLSCSPISGHRSVSWYQQTPGQGLQFLFEYFSETQRNKGNFPGRFSGRQFSNSRSEMNVSTLELGDSALYLCASSKGTSGFLDEQFFGPGTRLTVL.

This sequence joins TRBV6-6 and TRBJ1-5; unclear D gene. CDR1 MNHNY and CDR2 SVGAGI come from the germline V gene (reference sequence). The germline V and J ends were trimmed by 2 bases and 4 bases, with 9 bases remaining between them. CDR3 size: 14 residues. The CDR3 protein is CASSYRLVNQPQHF. The CDR3 bases are TGTGCCAGCAGTTACCGACTAGTTAATCAGCCCCAGCATTTT.

V is TRBV6-5 and J is TRBJ1-1; 7 nucleotides line up with TRBD1. V gave up 0 bases and J gave up 3 bases; unmatched junction bases: 4. The CDR3 runs 15 residues. CDR1 is MNHEY, CDR2 SVGAGI, per germline. DNA of the CDR3: TGTGCCAGCAGTTACTCGACCACAGGGGACACTGAAGCTTTCTTT. Its protein is CASSYSTTGDTEAFF.

This clone was found a few times. The chain joins TRBV5-1 to TRBJ1-1, with 9 bases lining up with TRBD1. V lost 3 bases to trimming and J lost 5 bases; unmatched junction nucleotides: 5. The CDR3 length is 14 residues. Per germline, CDR1 SGHRS and CDR2 YFSETQ. CDR3 bases: TGCGCCAGCAGCTGGGGACAGGGAGAGACTGAAGCTTTCTTT. It yields the protein CASSWGQGETEAFF.

The chain couples TRBV4-3 to TRBJ1-1; D ambiguous. CDR1 and CDR2 (germline): LGHNA, YSLEER. This CDR3 region has 14 residues. The V gene lost 0 bases and the J gene lost 1 base, with 6 bases spanning the gap. The CDR3 here is CASSQDGRNTEAFF. The DNA of the CDR3 is TGCGCCAGCAGCCAAGATGGGAGGAACACTGAAGCTTTCTTT.

The rearrangement uses TRBV5-1 and TRBJ2-5; D may correspond to TRBD1 or TRBD2 (5 bases each). Trimming removed 4 bases from V and 1 base from J, with 11 bases in between. Germline V gene sequence: CDR1 SGHRS, CDR2 YFSETQ. This CDR3 has 14 residues. The CDR3 spells CASSAGTLQETQYF. The CDR3 DNA follows: TGCGCCAGCAGCGCAGGGACCCTCCAAGAGACCCAGTACTTC.

The chain employs TRBV28 and TRBJ1-2; D gene uncertain. With 5 bases removed from V and 8 bases from J, the gap between germline ends came to 15 bases. The CDR3 is made up of 13 amino acids. Looked up from germline, CDR1 is MDHEN and CDR2 is SYDVKM. The CDR3 loop is CASSLRVSGGYTF. In DNA form, the CDR3 reads TGTGCCAGCAGTCTTAGGGTGTCTGGCGGCTACACCTTC.